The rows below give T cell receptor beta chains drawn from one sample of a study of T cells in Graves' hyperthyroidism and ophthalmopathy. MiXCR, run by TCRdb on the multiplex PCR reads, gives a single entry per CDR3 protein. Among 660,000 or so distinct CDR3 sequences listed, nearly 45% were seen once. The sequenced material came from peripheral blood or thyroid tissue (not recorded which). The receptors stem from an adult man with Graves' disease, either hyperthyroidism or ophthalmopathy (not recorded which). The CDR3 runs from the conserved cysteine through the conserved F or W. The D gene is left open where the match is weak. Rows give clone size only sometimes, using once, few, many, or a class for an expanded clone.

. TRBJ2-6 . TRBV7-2 TGTGCCAGCAGTTGGGACAGCGGGGTCACCGTCCTGACTTTC CASSWDSGVTVLTF
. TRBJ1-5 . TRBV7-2 TGTGCCGGCAGCCCGAGCAATCAGCCCCAGCATTTT CAGSPSNQPQHF
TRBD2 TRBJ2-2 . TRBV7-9 TGTGCCAGCAGCTACGGGGGGGCCCTTCGCACCGGGGAGCTGTTTTTT CASSYGGALRTGELFF
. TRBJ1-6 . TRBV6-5 TGTGCCAGCAGCTACCTGCGGGTTTCACCCCTCCACTTT CASSYLRVSPLHF
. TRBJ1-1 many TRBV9 TGTGCCAGCAGCGTAACAGGGATGACTGAAGCTTTCTTT CASSVTGMTEAFF
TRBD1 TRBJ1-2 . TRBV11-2 TGTGCCAGCAGCATTCGGACAGGGGATGGCTACACCTTC CASSIRTGDGYTF
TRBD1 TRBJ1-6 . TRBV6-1 TGTGCCAGCAGTAGGGGGGACAGGGGTCTTCTACAGTCACCCCTCCACTTT CASSRGDRGLLQSPLHF
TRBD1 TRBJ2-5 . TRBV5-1 TGCGCCAGCAGCTGGCGGGGACAGGGCCAGTACTTC CASSWRGQGQYF
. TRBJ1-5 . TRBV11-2 TGTGCCAGCTCACCGGTGCCCATCAGGGATCAGCCCCAGCATTTT CASSPVPIRDQPQHF
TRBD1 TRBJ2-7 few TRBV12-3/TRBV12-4 TGTGCCAGCAGTACTGACAGGGGGGTCGTCCCCTACGAGCAGTACTTC CASSTDRGVVPYEQYF
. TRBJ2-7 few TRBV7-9 TGTGCCAGCAGACCCGGCCCGGGCATACTCTGGGACGAGCAGTACTTC CASRPGPGILWDEQYF
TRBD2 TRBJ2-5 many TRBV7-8 TGTGCCAGCAGCTCCCGGACTAGCGGGGGGGCCTTGCGAGAGACCCAGTACTTC CASSSRTSGGALRETQYF
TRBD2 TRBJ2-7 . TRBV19 TGTGCCAGTGGACTAGCGGGAGCCTCCTACGAGCAGTACTTC CASGLAGASYEQYF
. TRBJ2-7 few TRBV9 TGTGCCAGCAGCGACGGGACACGAGGCGAGCAGTACTTC CASSDGTRGEQYF
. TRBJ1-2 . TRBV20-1 TGCAGTGCTAGAGTCGCAGGGGAGGTTGATGGCTACACCTTC CSARVAGEVDGYTF
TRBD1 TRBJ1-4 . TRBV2 TGTGCCAGCAGGGGAAAGCCGGGACAGGGTGTCTCGAATGAAAAACTGTTTTTT CASRGKPGQGVSNEKLFF
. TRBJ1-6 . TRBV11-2 TGTGCCAGCAGCTTAGAAGGGGGACTATATAATTCACCCCTCCACTTT CASSLEGGLYNSPLHF
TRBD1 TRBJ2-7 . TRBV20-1 TGCAGTGCTGTCGACAGGGGATACGAGCAGTACTTC CSAVDRGYEQYF
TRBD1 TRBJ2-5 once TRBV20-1 TGCAGTGCTGGTAGACAGGGGGCCTCACTAGCCCCTACCCAGTACTTC CSAGRQGASLAPTQYF
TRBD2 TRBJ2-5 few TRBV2 TGTGCCAGCAGTGAAATTCGTCCTAGCGGCAAAGAGACCCAGTACTTC CASSEIRPSGKETQYF
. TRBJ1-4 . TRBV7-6 TGTGCCAGCAGCATTGGACAGCCTCATAATGAAAAACTGTTTTTT CASSIGQPHNEKLFF
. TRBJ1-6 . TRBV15 TGTGCCACCAGCAGAGATGCTAGCATCCACTTT CATSRDASIHF
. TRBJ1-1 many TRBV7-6 TGTGCCAGCAGCTCCTTTCTTCGGACTGAAGCTTTCTTT CASSSFLRTEAFF
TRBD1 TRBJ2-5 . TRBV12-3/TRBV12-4 TGTGCCAGCAGTTATGCAGGGGGCAGGAAGACCCAGTACTTC CASSYAGGRKTQYF
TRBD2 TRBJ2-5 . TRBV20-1 TGCAGTGCTACCCCACTAGCGGGAGTCGGTGAGACCCAGTACTTC CSATPLAGVGETQYF
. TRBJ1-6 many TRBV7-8 TGTGCCAGCAGCCAAGGTCACGCCGTTACAGGGACTTCACCCCTCCACTTT CASSQGHAVTGTSPLHF
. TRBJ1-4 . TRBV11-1 TGTGCCAGCAGCGTTGGCAGGGACGGTGAAAAACTGTTTTTT CASSVGRDGEKLFF
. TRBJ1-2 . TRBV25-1 TGTGCCAGTCATTCAGGGTACTATGGCTACACCTTC CASHSGYYGYTF
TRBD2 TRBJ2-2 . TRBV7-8 TGTGCCAGCAGCCCCGTGGGCAGGCGGGGGGGACTAGCGGGATATGGGTGCGGGGAGCTGTTTTTT CASSPVGRRGGLAGYGCGELFF
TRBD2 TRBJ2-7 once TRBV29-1 TGCAGCGCTGGCTTTCTAGCGGGAGGGGATGAGCAGTACTTC CSAGFLAGGDEQYF
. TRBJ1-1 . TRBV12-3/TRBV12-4 TGTGCCAGCAGCCGCCGGAAAGCTTTCTTT CASSRRKAFF
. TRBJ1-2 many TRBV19 TGTGCCAGTAGCCAGTGGGCCGAGAATGGCTACACCTTC CASSQWAENGYTF
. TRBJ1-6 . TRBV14 TGTGCCAGCAGCCAAGGGTCGGGGCTCCTCCACTTT CASSQGSGLLHF
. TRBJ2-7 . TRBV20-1 TGCAGTGCTAGAATTGGGAAGTTCGCGGGCGCCCACGAGCAGTACTTC CSARIGKFAGAHEQYF
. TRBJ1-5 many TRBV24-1 TGTGCCACCAGTGATGGGGACGGCCTGAATCAGCCCCAGCATTTT CATSDGDGLNQPQHF
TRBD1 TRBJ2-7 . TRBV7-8 TGCGCCAGCCGATCCTCCGGGACAGGCACTCACGAGCAGTACTTC CASRSSGTGTHEQYF
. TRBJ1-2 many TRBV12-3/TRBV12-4 TGTGCCAGCACCTCAGGGCGAGGAGGCTACACCTTC CASTSGRGGYTF
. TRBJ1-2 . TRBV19 TGTGCCAGTAGTATGAAGGGAGTAACTAACTATGGCTACACCTTC CASSMKGVTNYGYTF
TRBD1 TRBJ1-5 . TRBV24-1 TGTGCCACCAGTGATCCAGGGACAGGGGGCAATCAGCCCCAGCATTTT CATSDPGTGGNQPQHF
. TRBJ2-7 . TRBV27 TGTGCCAGCAGTTCGGGCGGAACCTACGAGCAGTACTTC CASSSGGTYEQYF
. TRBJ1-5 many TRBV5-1 TGCGCCAGCAGCTTGTCAGGAATTCAGCCCCAGCATTTT CASSLSGIQPQHF